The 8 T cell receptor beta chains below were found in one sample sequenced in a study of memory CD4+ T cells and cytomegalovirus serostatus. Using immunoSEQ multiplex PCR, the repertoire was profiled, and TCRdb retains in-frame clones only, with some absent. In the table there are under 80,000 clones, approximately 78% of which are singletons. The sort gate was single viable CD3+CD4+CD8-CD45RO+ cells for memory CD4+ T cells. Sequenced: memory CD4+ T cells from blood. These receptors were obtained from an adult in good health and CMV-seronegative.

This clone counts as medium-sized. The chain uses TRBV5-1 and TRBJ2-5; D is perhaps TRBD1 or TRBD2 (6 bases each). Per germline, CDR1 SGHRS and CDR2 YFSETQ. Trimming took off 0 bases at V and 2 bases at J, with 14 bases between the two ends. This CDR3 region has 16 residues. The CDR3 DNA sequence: TGCGCCAGCAGCTTGGGGGTCAGGGGAGGACAAGAGACCCAGTACTTC. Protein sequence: CASSLGVRGGQETQYF.

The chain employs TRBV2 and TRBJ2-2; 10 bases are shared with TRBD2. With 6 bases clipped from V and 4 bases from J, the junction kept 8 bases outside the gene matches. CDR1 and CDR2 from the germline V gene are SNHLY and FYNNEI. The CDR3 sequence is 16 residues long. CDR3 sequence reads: CASRRTSSGSTGELFF. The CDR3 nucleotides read TGTGCCAGCAGAAGAACGTCTAGCGGGAGCACCGGGGAGCTGTTTTTT.

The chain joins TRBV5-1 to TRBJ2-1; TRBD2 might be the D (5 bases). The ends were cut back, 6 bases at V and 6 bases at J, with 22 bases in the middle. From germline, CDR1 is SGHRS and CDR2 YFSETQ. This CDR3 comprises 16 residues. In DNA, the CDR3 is TGCGCCAGCACCTCCGCCGGGTTAGGCCGGGGCAATGAGCAGTTCTTC. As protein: CASTSAGLGRGNEQFF.

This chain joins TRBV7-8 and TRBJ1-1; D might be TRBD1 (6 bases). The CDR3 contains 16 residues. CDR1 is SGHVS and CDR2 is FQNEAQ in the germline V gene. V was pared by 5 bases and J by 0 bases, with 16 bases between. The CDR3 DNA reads TGTGCCAGCAGCGACCAGACAGGCTCCCTGAACACTGAAGCTTTCTTT. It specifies CASSDQTGSLNTEAFF.

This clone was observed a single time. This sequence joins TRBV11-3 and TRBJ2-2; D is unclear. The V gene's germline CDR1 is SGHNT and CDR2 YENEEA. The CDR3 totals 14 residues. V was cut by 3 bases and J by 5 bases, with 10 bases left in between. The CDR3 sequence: CASSFRFGTGELFF. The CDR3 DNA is TGTGCCAGCAGCTTTCGATTTGGTACCGGGGAGCTGTTTTTT.

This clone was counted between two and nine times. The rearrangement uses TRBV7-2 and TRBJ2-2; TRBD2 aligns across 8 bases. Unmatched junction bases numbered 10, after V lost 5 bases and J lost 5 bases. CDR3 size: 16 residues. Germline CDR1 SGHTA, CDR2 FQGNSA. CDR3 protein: CASSPGGAHWTGELFF. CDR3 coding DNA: TGTGCCAGCAGCCCCGGGGGGGCGCATTGGACCGGGGAGCTGTTTTTT.

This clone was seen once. The CDR3 nucleotides read TGTGCCAGCTCCACAGGGGACACAGATACGCAGTATTTT. This translates into CASSTGDTDTQYF. V is TRBV11-3 and J is TRBJ2-3; TRBD1 agrees at 7 bases. CDR3 size: 13 residues. With 8 bases clipped from V and 2 bases from J, the junction kept 4 bases outside the gene matches. The germline V gene has CDR1 SGHNT and CDR2 YENEEA.

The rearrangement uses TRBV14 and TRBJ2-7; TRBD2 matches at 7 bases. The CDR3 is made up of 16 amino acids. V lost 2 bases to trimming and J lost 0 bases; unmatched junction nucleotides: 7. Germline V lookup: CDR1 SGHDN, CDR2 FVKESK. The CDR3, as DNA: TGTGCCAGCAGCCAATGGGACTATTGGGGCTCCTACGAGCAGTACTTC. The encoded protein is CASSQWDYWGSYEQYF.